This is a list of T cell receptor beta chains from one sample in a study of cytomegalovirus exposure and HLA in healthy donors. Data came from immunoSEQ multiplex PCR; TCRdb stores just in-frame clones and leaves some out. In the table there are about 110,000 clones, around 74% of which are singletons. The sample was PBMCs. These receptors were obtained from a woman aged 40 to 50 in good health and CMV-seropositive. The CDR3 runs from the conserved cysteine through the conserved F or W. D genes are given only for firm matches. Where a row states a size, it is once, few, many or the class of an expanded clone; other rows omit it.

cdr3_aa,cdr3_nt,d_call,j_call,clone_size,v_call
CASSPLAGYHGELFF,TGTGCCAGCAGCCCACTAGCGGGATATCACGGGGAGCTGTTTTTT,TRBD2,TRBJ2-2,-,TRBV7-6
CASSLLGLAAYNEQFF,TGTGCCAGCAGCCTACTGGGACTAGCGGCCTACAATGAGCAGTTCTTC,TRBD2,TRBJ2-1,once,TRBV7-2
CASSSSPQGAGVIREQFF,TGCGCCAGCAGCTCATCCCCACAGGGAGCGGGGGTGATCAGGGAGCAGTTCTTC,TRBD2,TRBJ2-1,-,TRBV4-1
CASSPRTSGRGNEQYF,TGTGCCAGCTCACCCCGGACTAGCGGGAGGGGAAACGAGCAGTACTTC,TRBD2,TRBJ2-7,-,TRBV18
CASSNPGETQYF,TGTGCCAGCTCCAATCCGGGAGAGACCCAGTACTTC,-,TRBJ2-5,-,TRBV11-3
CASSPHNTGEVQETQYF,TGTGCCAGCAGCCCCCATAATACAGGGGAGGTCCAAGAGACCCAGTACTTC,-,TRBJ2-5,-,TRBV7-6
CASSFGTGGDEQFF,TGTGCCAGCAGCTTCGGGACAGGGGGCGATGAGCAGTTCTTC,TRBD1,TRBJ2-1,-,TRBV7-6
CSAKSSDTQYF,TGCAGTGCTAAGAGTTCAGATACGCAGTATTTT,-,TRBJ2-3,-,TRBV20-1
CASSLQGRDTEAFF,TGTGCCAGCAGCTTGCAGGGGCGAGACACTGAAGCTTTCTTT,-,TRBJ1-1,-,TRBV5-6
CASKRGGFRFGNTIYF,TGTGCCAGCAAGAGGGGAGGTTTCAGGTTCGGAAACACCATATATTTT,-,TRBJ1-3,-,TRBV28
CASSLAWGGRPTQETQYF,TGTGCCAGCAGCTTAGCGTGGGGCGGGAGGCCTACCCAAGAGACCCAGTACTTC,TRBD2,TRBJ2-5,-,TRBV7-8
CASSSRDRDTDTQYF,TGTGCCAGCAGCTCCCGGGACAGGGACACAGATACGCAGTATTTT,TRBD1,TRBJ2-3,-,TRBV7-9
CASTDYFNEQFF,TGTGCCAGCACCGACTACTTCAATGAGCAGTTCTTC,-,TRBJ2-1,-,TRBV7-9
CASSSPGQGEKLFF,TGTGCCAGCAGCTCCCCGGGACAGGGAGAAAAACTGTTTTTT,TRBD1,TRBJ1-4,-,TRBV28
CASMAEQSQETQYF,TGTGCCAGCATGGCGGAGCAGTCTCAAGAGACCCAGTACTTC,-,TRBJ2-5,-,TRBV28
CARSLRQGAGNTIYF,TGTGCCAGAAGCTTGAGACAGGGTGCTGGAAACACCATATATTTT,TRBD1,TRBJ1-3,-,TRBV5-3
CASSLSGVMTNTGELFF,TGCGCCAGCAGCTTGAGTGGAGTTATGACGAACACCGGGGAGCTGTTTTTT,-,TRBJ2-2,-,TRBV5-1
CASSHIDYNEQFF,TGTGCCAGCAGTCATATAGACTACAATGAGCAGTTCTTC,-,TRBJ2-1,few,TRBV28
CASSPGTADRGNTIYF,TGTGCCAGCTCACCAGGGACAGCAGATCGTGGAAACACCATATATTTT,TRBD1,TRBJ1-3,few,TRBV18
CASSPTLTGGGQAFF,TGTGCCAGCAGCCCCACCCTAACTGGAGGGGGCCAAGCTTTCTTT,TRBD1,TRBJ1-1,few,TRBV7-2
CASSDGQFSGNTIYF,TGTGCCAGCAGTGATGGACAGTTCTCTGGAAACACCATATATTTT,-,TRBJ1-3,few,TRBV6-1
CASSQDGEASGGKETQYF,TGTGCCAGCAGCCAAGATGGGGAGGCTAGCGGGGGGAAAGAGACCCAGTACTTC,TRBD2,TRBJ2-5,-,TRBV4-2
CASSSWERVGNTIYF,TGTGCCAGCAGTTCCTGGGAGAGGGTTGGAAACACCATATATTTT,-,TRBJ1-3,-,TRBV28
CASSTGVNTEAFF,TGTGCCAGCAGTACAGGGGTGAACACTGAAGCTTTCTTT,TRBD1,TRBJ1-1,-,TRBV28
CASSLTGGVPPDTQYF,TGTGCCAGCAGCTTGACAGGGGGGGTTCCTCCAGATACGCAGTATTTT,TRBD1,TRBJ2-3,-,TRBV7-2
CASSIQGVHQFNEAFF,TGTGCCAGCTCAATACAGGGGGTGCATCAGTTCAATGAAGCTTTCTTT,TRBD1,TRBJ1-1,-,TRBV18
CAIRGVSDTQYF,TGTGCCATCAGGGGCGTCTCAGATACGCAGTATTTT,-,TRBJ2-3,-,TRBV10-3
CASSVAHGGSPLHF,TGTGCCAGCAGCGTAGCTCATGGAGGTTCACCCCTCCACTTT,-,TRBJ1-6,-,TRBV9
CASLAEGIMSEQFF,TGTGCCAGCTTAGCGGAAGGGATCATGAGTGAGCAGTTCTTC,-,TRBJ2-1,few,TRBV2
CASSLGRSSYNEQFF,TGCGCCAGCAGCTTGGGCCGGAGCTCCTACAATGAGCAGTTCTTC,-,TRBJ2-1,-,TRBV5-1
CASSGLTREKSSYEQYF,TGTGCCAGCAGTGGGCTGACTAGGGAGAAAAGCTCCTACGAGCAGTACTTC,-,TRBJ2-7,-,TRBV25-1
CAISEWAGQVNTEAFF,TGTGCCATCAGTGAGTGGGCCGGACAGGTGAACACTGAAGCTTTCTTT,TRBD1,TRBJ1-1,once,TRBV10-3
CASSQGFDSSNQPQHF,TGCGCCAGCAGCCAAGGTTTCGACAGTAGCAATCAGCCCCAGCATTTT,-,TRBJ1-5,-,TRBV4-1
CASLTFVTDTQYF,TGTGCCAGCCTGACTTTTGTCACAGATACGCAGTATTTT,-,TRBJ2-3,-,TRBV2
CASSRQTVQETQYF,TGCGCCAGCAGCCGCCAGACAGTTCAAGAGACCCAGTACTTC,-,TRBJ2-5,-,TRBV4-1
CASSPGLRGSEQYF,TGTGCCAGCAGCCCCGGGTTGCGGGGAAGTGAGCAGTACTTC,-,TRBJ2-5,once,TRBV11-2
CASTKAGGPNSHNEQFF,TGTGCCAGCACCAAAGCGGGAGGCCCAAACTCGCACAATGAGCAGTTCTTC,TRBD2,TRBJ2-1,-,TRBV7-9
CSVEKWRTEAFF,TGTAGCGTTGAAAAGTGGAGAACTGAAGCTTTCTTT,-,TRBJ1-1,-,TRBV29-1
CASSYRGSYEQYF,TGTGCCAGCAGTTATAGGGGGTCCTACGAGCAGTACTTC,-,TRBJ2-7,-,TRBV6-6
CASSLGPGGGGDEQFF,TGTGCCAGCAGCTTAGGGCCCGGCGGGGGCGGTGATGAGCAGTTCTTC,-,TRBJ2-1,-,TRBV7-6
CASSRTGYEQYF,TGTGCCAGCAGCCGCACAGGCTACGAGCAGTACTTC,-,TRBJ2-7,-,TRBV2
CASSIGRGETQYF,TGTGCCAGTAGTATCGGCCGGGGAGAGACCCAGTACTTC,-,TRBJ2-5,once,TRBV19
CASSFWYSSGNTIYF,TGTGCCAGCAGTTTCTGGTACAGCTCTGGAAACACCATATATTTT,-,TRBJ1-3,-,TRBV28
CSGSYYYNEQFF,TGCAGCGGGAGCTACTACTACAATGAGCAGTTCTTC,-,TRBJ2-1,-,TRBV29-1
CASSLVAGGNSPLHF,TGTGCCAGCAGCTTAGTGGCAGGAGGCAATTCACCCCTCCACTTT,-,TRBJ1-6,-,TRBV7-9
CASSLAVFKLQETQYF,TGTGCCAGCAGCTTAGCGGTTTTCAAGCTACAAGAGACCCAGTACTTC,-,TRBJ2-5,-,TRBV7-8
CASSSGQGYYEQYF,TGTGCCAGCAGCTCGGGACAGGGTTACTACGAGCAGTACTTC,TRBD1,TRBJ2-7,-,TRBV5-6
CSVELRAKIEAFF,TGCAGCGTTGAACTCAGGGCCAAAATTGAAGCTTTCTTT,-,TRBJ1-1,-,TRBV29-1
CASSLRRSGLYEQYF,TGTGCCAGCAGCTTAAGGCGGTCGGGACTATACGAGCAGTACTTC,TRBD2,TRBJ2-7,-,TRBV7-2
CASSGRGGGGETQYF,TGTGCCAGCAGCGGAAGGGGGGGCGGGGGCGAGACCCAGTACTTC,-,TRBJ2-5,-,TRBV5-4
CASLQDSSYNEQFF,TGTGCCAGCCTCCAGGATAGCTCCTACAATGAGCAGTTCTTC,-,TRBJ2-1,-,TRBV27
CASSLLGGTGGAEQYF,TGCGCCAGCAGCTTGTTGGGCGGGACAGGAGGCGCCGAGCAGTACTTC,TRBD1,TRBJ2-7,few,TRBV5-1
CASSTGQGKVTEAFF,TGTGCCAGCAGCACGGGACAGGGGAAGGTCACTGAAGCTTTCTTT,TRBD1,TRBJ1-1,-,TRBV5-4
CASSLPGTGVNEQFF,TGTGCCAGCAGCTTGCCCGGGACAGGGGTCAATGAGCAGTTCTTC,TRBD1,TRBJ2-1,-,TRBV5-4